These T cell receptor beta chains were read from a single sample in a study of blood T cell repertoires in COVID-19. The data were produced by immunoSEQ multiplex PCR, yet TCRdb's version contains in-frame clones alone and is incomplete. The sample gives approximately 35,000 clones, approximately 85% of which show up once; more than 6.5% is in the top ten. The sequencing input was peripheral blood. These receptors originate from a man aged 55 to 69 with active COVID-19. Both conserved end residues are part of each CDR3. Fields, in order: CDR3 length, V gene, D gene, J gene, clone size, CDR3 DNA, CDR3 protein. The D gene is left open where the match is weak. Where a row states a size, it is once, few, many or the class of an expanded clone; other rows omit it.

len: 16
v_gene: TRBV6-5
d_gene: -
j_gene: TRBJ1-2
abundance: -
CDR3nt: TGTGCCAGCAGTTACTCGAGGTCGGGGGAACCGGGTGGCTACACCTTC
CDR3aa: CASSYSRSGEPGGYTF

len: 12
v_gene: TRBV6-2/TRBV6-3
d_gene: TRBD1
j_gene: TRBJ2-7
abundance: -
CDR3nt: TGTGCCAGCAGCCCGGGACAGCCCGAGCAGTACTTC
CDR3aa: CASSPGQPEQYF

len: 15
v_gene: TRBV11-2
d_gene: TRBD1
j_gene: TRBJ2-5
abundance: -
CDR3nt: TGTGCCAGCAGACCGGGACAGACGTACCAAGAGACCCAGTACTTC
CDR3aa: CASRPGQTYQETQYF

len: 15
v_gene: TRBV19
d_gene: TRBD2
j_gene: TRBJ2-1
abundance: once
CDR3nt: TGTGCCAGTAGGGGGGGGACTAGCGCCTACAATGAGCAGTTCTTC
CDR3aa: CASRGGTSAYNEQFF

len: 12
v_gene: TRBV5-1
d_gene: -
j_gene: TRBJ1-2
abundance: -
CDR3nt: TGCGCCAGCAGCGGAGGGACCTATGGCTACACCTTC
CDR3aa: CASSGGTYGYTF

len: 16
v_gene: TRBV9
d_gene: -
j_gene: TRBJ2-3
abundance: few
CDR3nt: TGTGCCAGCAGCGTAGAGGAGGGGGGGAGCACAGATACGCAGTATTTT
CDR3aa: CASSVEEGGSTDTQYF

len: 15
v_gene: TRBV10-3
d_gene: -
j_gene: TRBJ1-5
abundance: -
CDR3nt: TGTGCCATCAGTGCTTCAGGGGATGCCAATCAGCCCCAGCATTTT
CDR3aa: CAISASGDANQPQHF

len: 15
v_gene: TRBV27
d_gene: -
j_gene: TRBJ1-5
abundance: few
CDR3nt: TGTGCCAGCAGTTTAGGGTGGGGGACAAATCAGCCCCAGCATTTT
CDR3aa: CASSLGWGTNQPQHF

len: 15
v_gene: TRBV15
d_gene: TRBD2
j_gene: TRBJ2-3
abundance: -
CDR3nt: TGTGCCACCAGCTCTAGCGGGAGGCCCACAGATACGCAGTATTTT
CDR3aa: CATSSSGRPTDTQYF

len: 14
v_gene: TRBV15
d_gene: -
j_gene: TRBJ2-7
abundance: -
CDR3nt: TGTGCCACCAGCTCCCGAGGGCAGTCTTACGAGCAGTACTTC
CDR3aa: CATSSRGQSYEQYF

len: 16
v_gene: TRBV5-1
d_gene: TRBD2
j_gene: TRBJ2-3
abundance: once
CDR3nt: TGCGCCAGCAGCTTGGCCGCGGGAGGTACCACAGATACGCAGTATTTT
CDR3aa: CASSLAAGGTTDTQYF

len: 13
v_gene: TRBV12-3/TRBV12-4
d_gene: -
j_gene: TRBJ1-2
abundance: few
CDR3nt: TGTGCCAGCAGTTCACAGGGCTACTATGGCTACACCTTC
CDR3aa: CASSSQGYYGYTF

len: 15
v_gene: TRBV11-2
d_gene: TRBD2
j_gene: TRBJ2-1
abundance: -
CDR3nt: TGTGCCAGCAGCTTAGTGGGACTAGCTGGCCATGAGCAGTTCTTC
CDR3aa: CASSLVGLAGHEQFF

len: 13
v_gene: TRBV5-1
d_gene: TRBD1
j_gene: TRBJ1-3
abundance: -
CDR3nt: TGCGCCAGCAGCCCAGAACAGGGGCTGGTCATATATTTT
CDR3aa: CASSPEQGLVIYF

len: 17
v_gene: TRBV27
d_gene: -
j_gene: TRBJ2-2
abundance: -
CDR3nt: TGTGCCAGCAAAATGCACGCCGGGACTCGGAACACCGGGGAGCTGTTTTTT
CDR3aa: CASKMHAGTRNTGELFF

len: 17
v_gene: TRBV28
d_gene: TRBD1
j_gene: TRBJ2-2
abundance: -
CDR3nt: TGTGCCAGCAGGCGGGACAGGGGGAATTTGCGGACCGGGGAGCTGTTTTTT
CDR3aa: CASRRDRGNLRTGELFF

len: 12
v_gene: TRBV19
d_gene: -
j_gene: TRBJ2-4
abundance: -
CDR3nt: TGTGCCAGTAGTATTCGCGAAAACATTCAGTACTTC
CDR3aa: CASSIRENIQYF

len: 14
v_gene: TRBV6-5
d_gene: TRBD1
j_gene: TRBJ2-4
abundance: -
CDR3nt: TGTGCCAGCAGGGACAGGGGGGCCAAAAACATTCAGTACTTC
CDR3aa: CASRDRGAKNIQYF

len: 16
v_gene: TRBV4-1
d_gene: TRBD2
j_gene: TRBJ2-5
abundance: -
CDR3nt: TGCGCCAGCAGCCAAGAAAGGCTAGCGGGACAAGAGACCCAGTACTTC
CDR3aa: CASSQERLAGQETQYF

len: 15
v_gene: TRBV6-2/TRBV6-3
d_gene: -
j_gene: TRBJ2-5
abundance: -
CDR3nt: TGTGCCAGCAGCCTTGACAGGTTTTCGAGGGAGACCCAGTACTTC
CDR3aa: CASSLDRFSRETQYF

len: 12
v_gene: TRBV9
d_gene: -
j_gene: TRBJ2-1
abundance: -
CDR3nt: TGTGCCAGCAGCGAGCCCCCCCATGAGCAGTTCTTC
CDR3aa: CASSEPPHEQFF

len: 16
v_gene: TRBV7-8
d_gene: TRBD2
j_gene: TRBJ2-2
abundance: medium-sized
CDR3nt: TGTGCCAGCAATGTGGGTCTAGCGGTGAACACCGGGGAGCTGTTTTTT
CDR3aa: CASNVGLAVNTGELFF

len: 11
v_gene: TRBV29-1
d_gene: -
j_gene: TRBJ2-5
abundance: -
CDR3nt: TGCAGCGTTGGCGGGGCAGAGACCCAGTACTTC
CDR3aa: CSVGGAETQYF